Each of the 23 T cell receptor beta chains below was sequenced from the same sample in a study of response to subunit inactivated influenza vaccine. TCRdb redid the calling of the RT-PCR reads with MiXCR, one entry per CDR3 protein. The sample lists roughly 760,000 distinct CDR3 sequences, around 20% occurring once. The sample consisted of PBMCs from blood, taken roughly 5 days after vaccination. The receptors were gathered from a man aged 50 to 59 who received an inactivated influenza vaccine.

The J gene is TRBJ2-1, the V gene TRBV11-2; 9 bases agree with TRBD2. The CDR3 has 16 amino acids. Germline trimming cut 5 bases from V and 3 bases from J; bases unmatched to any gene: 8. Per germline, CDR1 SGHAT and CDR2 FQNNGV. The CDR3 DNA follows: TGTGCCAGCAGCCTGGCGGGGGGGCGTATCTACAATGAGCAGTTCTTC. Translation: CASSLAGGRIYNEQFF.

V usage is TRBV9 and J usage is TRBJ2-1; a weak D match, TRBD2 (5 bases). Germline assignment: CDR1 SGDLS and CDR2 YYNGEE. Trimming shortened V by 4 bases and J by 4 bases, and 18 bases separated the two germline ends. The CDR3 is 16 residues long. This CDR3 reads CASSIDGYSGYNEQFF. The CDR3 bases are TGTGCCAGCAGCATAGATGGTTACAGCGGATACAATGAGCAGTTCTTC. The complete variable domain, with remaining parts taken from reference TRBV9 and TRBJ2-1, reads DSGVTQTPKHLITATGQRVTLRCSPRSGDLSVYWYQQSLDQGLQFLIQYYNGEERAKGNILERFSAQQFPDLHSELNLSSLELGDSALYFCASSIDGYSGYNEQFFGPGTRLTVL.

In this sample, this clonotype turned up many times. The chain employs TRBV20-1 and TRBJ1-1; D remains unclear. Germline CDR1 reads DFQATT; CDR2 reads SNEGSKA (reference sequence). The CDR3 consists of 12 residues. Trimming pared 3 bases from V and 0 bases from J, leaving 5 bases between. The CDR3 protein is CSASRMNTEAFF. The DNA for the CDR3 is TGCAGTGCTAGTAGGATGAACACTGAAGCTTTCTTT.

This clonotype was observed a few times. V usage is TRBV5-5 and J usage is TRBJ1-5; a weak D match, TRBD1 (5 bases). In germline, CDR1 is SGHKS, CDR2 YYEKEE (reference sequence). CDR3 length: 15 residues. Trimming stripped 0 bases from V and 5 bases from J, with 12 bases between. The CDR3 nucleotides read TGTGCCAGCAGCTTGGGGCAGGGTAGTTATCAGCCCCAGCATTTT. Translation: CASSLGQGSYQPQHF.

This clonotype has at least ten counts. The chain joins TRBV6-6 to TRBJ2-7, with TRBD2 as a possible D gene (6 bases). The CDR3 runs to 13 residues. The V gene's germline CDR1 is MNHNY and CDR2 SVGAGI (reference sequence). Between the trimmed V and J ends, which lost 6 bases and 5 bases, there was a span of 14 bases. The CDR3 nucleotides read TGTGCCAGCAGCCGTCTAGCGTTCCACGAGCAGTACTTC. It specifies CASSRLAFHEQYF.

This clonotype was seen a few times. The chain links TRBV20-1 to TRBJ2-1; D call uncertain. The CDR3 spans 14 residues. V lost 1 base, J lost 0 bases, and 7 bases lay in between. CDR1 is DFQATT, CDR2 SNEGSKA, per germline (reference sequence). The CDR3 here is CSARVRSSYNEQFF. DNA for the CDR3: TGCAGTGCTAGAGTGCGGAGCTCCTACAATGAGCAGTTCTTC.

The chain uses TRBV3-1 and TRBJ2-1; weak D call: TRBD2 (5 bases). Looked up from germline, CDR1 is LGHDT and CDR2 is YNNKEL (reference sequence). Deletions cut 0 bases from V and 5 bases from J, with 11 bases between. The CDR3 is 15 residues long. The CDR3 reads CASSQERRGNNEQFF. In nucleotides, the CDR3 is TGTGCCAGCAGCCAAGAAAGAAGAGGGAACAATGAGCAGTTCTTC.

The chain combines TRBV15 with TRBJ2-5; D unresolved. The CDR3 has 15 amino acids. The V gene lost 0 bases and the J gene lost 4 bases, with 12 bases spanning the gap. In germline, CDR1 is LNHNV, CDR2 YYDKDF (reference sequence). CDR3 DNA sequence: TGTGCCACCAGCAGAGATGGGTGGTTTGTAGAGACCCAGTACTTC. It encodes CATSRDGWFVETQYF. The full variable domain, completed using reference TRBV15 and TRBJ2-5, is DAMVIQNPRYQVTQFGKPVTLSCSQTLNHNVMYWYQQKSSQAPKLLFHYYDKDFNNEADTPDNFQSRRPNTSFCFLDIRSPGLGDTAMYLCATSRDGWFVETQYFGPGTRLLVL.

The chain couples TRBV4-1 to TRBJ1-2, with D unresolved. Germline V CDR1 and CDR2: MGHRA, YSYEKL. There are 15 residues in the CDR3. V was shortened by 4 bases and J by 4 bases, with 16 bases between the two germline ends. DNA of the CDR3: TGCGCCAGCAGCCCCATCGGTGCCGGACTCTATGGCTACACCTTC. It codes for CASSPIGAGLYGYTF.

This clonotype was seen only a few times. This chain links TRBV20-1 with TRBJ1-1; 8 bases agree with TRBD1. The CDR3 runs to 13 residues. After removal of 4 bases from V and 1 base from J, the junction contained 2 bases not matched to a gene. Germline loops: CDR1 DFQATT, CDR2 SNEGSKA (reference sequence). For the CDR3, the DNA is TGCAGTGCTACAGGGGGCCGGAACACTGAAGCTTTCTTT. It codes for CSATGGRNTEAFF.

The V gene is TRBV18, the J gene TRBJ2-7; 12 nucleotides align to TRBD2. Germline lookup yields CDR1 KGHSH and CDR2 LQKENI. J lost 7 bases, V lost 0 bases, and 13 bases had no gene match. This CDR3 is built from 18 residues. The CDR3 nucleotides are TGTGCCAGCTCACCACCGCAAAATCTAGCGGGAGGGCCCTTTGAGCAGTACTTC. It is translated as CASSPPQNLAGGPFEQYF.

The sample holds a few counts of this clonotype. The chain employs TRBV5-1 and TRBJ1-6; D is ambiguous. The germline V gene has CDR1 SGHRS and CDR2 YFSETQ. The CDR3 contains 17 residues. Trimming removed 0 bases at V and 1 base at J, with 11 bases between. The CDR3 spells CASSLAPGSSYNSPLHF. The CDR3 DNA sequence: TGCGCCAGCAGCTTGGCCCCGGGTTCATCCTATAATTCACCCCTCCACTTT.

V is TRBV11-2 and J is TRBJ2-1; 10 positions agree with TRBD1. From germline, CDR1 is SGHAT and CDR2 FQNNGV. The CDR3 is 15 amino acids. Trimming cost V 3 bases and J 6 bases; bases outside gene matches: 5. DNA of the CDR3: TGTGCCAGCAGCTTGACAGGGGGCATCGTCAATGAGCAGTTCTTC. This encodes CASSLTGGIVNEQFF.

The J gene is TRBJ1-6, the V gene TRBV7-9; D is perhaps TRBD1 (5 bases). Trimming cost V 1 base and J 4 bases, with 8 bases left between them. The CDR3 is 15 amino acids. Germline lookup yields CDR1 SEHNR and CDR2 FQNEAQ (reference sequence). This chain's CDR3 is CASSLEGAYNSPLHF. CDR3 coding DNA: TGTGCCAGCAGCTTAGAAGGGGCTTATAATTCACCCCTCCACTTT.

This clonotype was counted at least ten times. The rearrangement uses TRBV29-1 and TRBJ2-1; D gene unclear. Germline values: CDR1 SQVTM, CDR2 ANQGSEA. This CDR3 region has 12 residues. Trimming took off 7 bases at V and 4 bases at J, with 11 bases between the two ends. CDR3 in amino acids: CSASSTYNEQFF. As DNA, the CDR3 is TGCAGCGCCAGTAGCACTTACAATGAGCAGTTCTTC.

In its sample, this clonotype was seen a few times. The chain links TRBV5-1 to TRBJ1-5, with 8 bases lining up with TRBD1. The germline gives CDR1 SGHRS, CDR2 YFSETQ. J lost 3 bases, V lost 0 bases, and 5 bases had no gene match. This CDR3 has 16 residues. Here the CDR3 reads CASSLGDRIPNQPQHF. CDR3 nucleotides: TGCGCCAGCAGCTTGGGGGACAGGATCCCCAATCAGCCCCAGCATTTT.

This clonotype was observed a handful of times. The rearrangement joins TRBV20-1 to TRBJ2-5, with D tentatively TRBD1 or TRBD2 (5 bases each). The CDR3 has 14 amino acids. V was cut by 0 bases and J by 5 bases, with 13 bases left in between. Germline V gene sequence: CDR1 DFQATT, CDR2 SNEGSKA (reference sequence). Here the CDR3 reads CSARDPGRRETQYF. The CDR3 region has the DNA TGCAGTGCTAGAGACCCGGGGCGGCGCGAGACCCAGTACTTC.

This clonotype appeared a few times. The chain recombines TRBV9 with TRBJ1-5; TRBD1 matches at 7 bases. The CDR3 contains 15 residues. The junction had 4 bases not matched to a gene; V was cut back by 4 bases and J by 0 bases. The germline CDR1 and CDR2 sequences are SGDLS and YYNGEE. CDR3 region: CASSKGTVSNQPQHF. The DNA of the CDR3 is TGTGCCAGCAGCAAAGGGACAGTTAGCAATCAGCCCCAGCATTTT. Full variable domain (missing parts from reference TRBV9 and TRBJ1-5): DSGVTQTPKHLITATGQRVTLRCSPRSGDLSVYWYQQSLDQGLQFLIQYYNGEERAKGNILERFSAQQFPDLHSELNLSSLELGDSALYFCASSKGTVSNQPQHFGDGTRLSIL.

The chain carries TRBV20-1 and TRBJ1-1; the D is unclear. V was trimmed by 2 bases and J by 3 bases, leaving 10 bases between them. The CDR3 has 13 amino acids. CDR1 is DFQATT, CDR2 SNEGSKA, per germline (reference sequence). The CDR3 nucleotides read TGCAGTGCTAGATCGGCGGGTGACACTGAAGCTTTCTTT. Protein: CSARSAGDTEAFF.

The rearrangement links TRBV5-1 to TRBJ2-1; TRBD2 agrees at 8 bases. There are 17 residues in the CDR3. V was pared by 4 bases and J by 7 bases, with 16 bases of the junction left unmatched. The germline V gene has CDR1 SGHRS and CDR2 YFSETQ. CDR3: CASSLARAGGIRNEQFF. The CDR3 nucleotides read TGCGCCAGCAGCCTAGCCCGGGCGGGAGGTATCCGGAATGAGCAGTTCTTC.

This clonotype was recorded many times. V and J are TRBV12-3 or TRBV12-4 and TRBJ2-5; 8 nucleotides align to TRBD1. V was pared by 3 bases and J by 1 base, with 4 bases of the junction left unmatched. This CDR3 has 15 residues. CDR3 protein: CASSLGTGGQETQYF. CDR3 sequence (DNA): TGTGCCAGCAGTTTGGGTACAGGGGGCCAAGAGACCCAGTACTTC.

This clonotype showed up just a few times. The CDR3 DNA reads as TGTGCCAGCAGTTTAGCACTAGTTGGTCATGAGCAGTTCTTC. It is translated as CASSLALVGHEQFF. The V gene is TRBV12-3 or TRBV12-4, the J gene TRBJ2-1; perhaps TRBD2 as D (5 bases). The CDR3 length is 14 residues. V shed 0 bases and J shed 8 bases, with 11 bases lying between them.

Here the CDR3 reads CASSLEDTLADIQYF. As DNA, the CDR3 is TGTGCCAGCAGCTTAGAGGATACCCTGGCCGACATTCAGTACTTC. The chain uses TRBV11-2 and TRBJ2-4; D remains unclear. Germline V lookup: CDR1 SGHAT, CDR2 FQNNGV. V lost 0 bases and J lost 8, with 14 bases in between. CDR3 length: 15 amino acids.